This T cell receptor (beta chain) is drawn from a study of blood T cell repertoires in COVID-19. Trimming took 3 bases from V and 0 from J, leaving 12 bases between them. The CDR3 extends over 15 amino acids. Germline V gene lookup returns CDR1 MNHNS and CDR2 SASEGT. This table comes from immunoSEQ multiplex PCR, and its TCRdb copy is limited to in-frame clones, with some not included. Of 150,000 to 200,000 clones in the sample, 87% were seen once. The chain combines TRBV6-1 with TRBJ2-7; D is possibly TRBD2 (5 bases). The origin of this receptor is a human donor with acute COVID-19. The donor label of this sample is uncertain. Sequencing was carried out using PBMCs or T cells enriched from blood (not recorded which). In nucleotides, the CDR3 is TGTGCCAGCAGTGAGGGAGCGGATACCTCCTACGAGCAGTACTTC. Translated, it gives CASSEGADTSYEQYF.